Below, one T cell receptor beta chain is given with its context. As for treatment: some 20 received Ad26.COV2.S at low or high dose, single or two shots; 5 received placebo; per-sample allocation not given. Collection of samples fell on day 63 after the first vaccine or placebo injection. The ends were cut back, 6 bases at V and 8 bases at J, with 17 bases in the middle. This CDR3 region has 14 residues. Germline V gene sequence: CDR1 LNHDA, CDR2 SQIVND (reference sequence). The entry originates in a study of Ad26.COV2.S vaccination and SARS-CoV-2 variants. Sequencing used immunoSEQ multiplex PCR; TCRdb keeps in-frame clones, though not all of them. Of roughly 700,000 clones in the sample, about 89% were seen once.

Source: peripheral blood, taken in a trial of Ad26.COV2.S vaccine versus placebo. V and J are TRBV19 and TRBJ2-1; D may be TRBD2 (6 bases). The sequence was collected from a person aged 18-60 years who received the Ad26.COV2.S COVID-19 vaccine or a placebo. The CDR3 is CASRGLARGDEQFF. The DNA of the CDR3 is TGTGCCAGTAGAGGTCTAGCGCGAGGGGATGAGCAGTTCTTC.